This entry lists 8 T cell receptor beta chains sequenced from one sample in a study of cytomegalovirus exposure and HLA in healthy donors. With 60 Vbeta and 13 Jbeta primers, the PCR was carried out. The data were produced by immunoSEQ multiplex PCR, yet TCRdb's version contains in-frame clones alone and is incomplete. The sample includes over 85,000 clones, over 60% of them seen just once. Sample: PBMCs. These TCRs come from a woman aged 55-69 years in good health and CMV-seropositive.

Written as DNA, the CDR3 is TGTGCCAGCAGTCCCGCCCACAGGTACAATGAGCAGTTCTTC. Amino acids: CASSPAHRYNEQFF. The rearrangement uses TRBV28 and TRBJ2-1; D perhaps matches TRBD1 (5 bases). CDR3 size: 14 residues. Between the trimmed V and J ends, which lost 5 bases and 4 bases, there was a span of 12 bases. From germline, CDR1 is MDHEN and CDR2 SYDVKM.

This chain connects TRBV7-9 to TRBJ2-1, with 7 nucleotides matching TRBD2. With V trimmed by 0 bases and J by 8 bases, 7 bases remained unmatched. Germline CDR1 reads SEHNR; CDR2 reads FQNEAQ (reference sequence). The length of the CDR3 is 15 residues. In nucleotides, the CDR3 is TGTGCCAGCAGCTTAGCGGGAGGGGTTGGTTATGAGCAGTTCTTC. This codes for CASSLAGGVGYEQFF.

J is TRBJ1-4 and V is TRBV29-1; D is uncertain. Germline V CDR1 and CDR2: SQVTM, ANQGSEA. CDR3 length: 13 residues. The V end was cut by 6 bases, the J end by 0 bases, with 8 bases between. The CDR3 nucleotides read TGCAGCGTATACAGACCAACTAATGAAAAACTGTTTTTT. This codes for CSVYRPTNEKLFF.

This chain connects TRBV9 to TRBJ2-3, with 8 bases lining up with TRBD2. This CDR3 comprises 16 residues. Germline lookup yields CDR1 SGDLS and CDR2 YYNGEE. The junction had 8 bases not matched to a gene; V was cut back by 0 bases and J by 5 bases. CDR3 loop: CASSVAASGRQDTQYF. The CDR3, as DNA: TGTGCCAGCAGCGTAGCGGCCAGCGGGAGACAAGATACGCAGTATTTT.

This chain joins TRBV15 and TRBJ2-3; D is uncertain. The CDR3 runs to 14 residues. Germline CDR1 reads LNHNV; CDR2 reads YYDKDF (reference sequence). V shed 3 bases and J shed 0 bases, with 7 bases lying between them. CDR3: CATSRTVSTDTQYF. DNA for the CDR3: TGTGCCACCAGCAGGACTGTTAGCACAGATACGCAGTATTTT.

The chain combines TRBV2 with TRBJ1-1, with D uncertain. The CDR3 sequence is 14 residues long. Germline CDR1 and CDR2: SNHLY and FYNNEI. The V end was cut by 4 bases, the J end by 3 bases, with 12 bases between. CDR3 amino acids: CASSAQELYTEAFF. For the CDR3, the DNA is TGTGCCAGCAGTGCTCAGGAACTCTACACTGAAGCTTTCTTT.

This clone has a handful of counts. The V and J genes are TRBV5-1 and TRBJ2-1; TRBD2 might be the D (5 bases). The CDR3 loop spans 13 amino acids. Germline V lookup: CDR1 SGHRS, CDR2 YFSETQ. Deletions cut 0 bases from V and 9 bases from J, with 10 bases between. CDR3 sequence reads: CASSLARSGEQFF. The CDR3 DNA follows: TGCGCCAGCAGCTTGGCGAGGAGCGGTGAGCAGTTCTTC.

The chain employs TRBV7-2 and TRBJ1-2; a possible D gene is TRBD1 (6 bases). The CDR3 has 14 residues. Per germline, CDR1 SGHTA and CDR2 FQGNSA. Trimming removed 2 bases at V and 6 bases at J, with 13 bases between. The CDR3: CASSLRLRTDGYTF. The DNA of the CDR3 is TGTGCCAGCAGCTTAAGGCTCCGGACAGATGGCTACACCTTC. Variable domain in full (rest from reference TRBV7-2 and TRBJ1-2): GAGVSQSPSNKVTEKGKDVELRCDPISGHTALYWYRQSLGQGLEFLIYFQGNSAPDKSGLPSDRFSAERTGGSVSTLTIQRTQQEDSAVYLCASSLRLRTDGYTFGSGTRLTVV.